The T cell receptor beta chain described here comes from a study of CD8 T cells in Susac syndrome. General study points: The study conceded that its TCR sequencing and HLA analysis involved relatively few individuals.

About 0.5 to 1 ug RNA was reverse transcribed with random hexamers. One entry per CDR3 protein, called by TCRdb with MiXCR from the immunoSEQ multiplex PCR reads. The sample includes 150,000 to 190,000 distinct CDR3 sequences, around 95% of them seen just once. TEMRA cells underwent FACS enrichment and CD8+ and CD4+ T cells underwent negative isolation. V was pared by 7 bases and J by 5 bases, with 6 bases of the junction left unmatched. This CDR3 is 14 amino acids long. Remarks on this clonotype: The antigen remains unidentified.

The sequencing input was CD4+ T cells from PBMCs. The V call is TRBV12-3 or TRBV12-4, the J call TRBJ1-5, with 9 bases aligning to TRBD1. The receptor comes from a human donor with Susac syndrome. The CDR3: CASTHRQGDQPQHF. The CDR3, as DNA: TGTGCCAGCACCCATAGACAGGGGGATCAGCCCCAGCATTTT.